A single sample is the source of the 16 T cell receptor beta chains below, sequenced in a study of response to subunit inactivated influenza vaccine. TCRdb redid the calling of the RT-PCR reads with MiXCR, one entry per CDR3 protein. The repertoire consists of 450,000 to 600,000 distinct CDR3 sequences, with roughly 7.6% occurring once and the leading ten covering 13%. The sample was PBMCs from blood, taken less than 30 months after vaccination. The receptors here all came from a man aged 50 to 69 who received an inactivated influenza vaccine.

This clonotype was recorded a few times. The V gene is TRBV5-1, the J gene TRBJ2-2; D uncertain. Trimming removed 1 base at V and 5 bases at J, with 9 bases between. The CDR3 is 14 residues long. Germline CDR1 and CDR2: SGHRS and YFSETQ. Here the CDR3 reads CASSLSFQTGELFF. CDR3 coding DNA: TGCGCCAGCAGCTTGTCTTTTCAGACCGGGGAGCTGTTTTTT.

This clonotype has at least ten counts. This rearrangement joins TRBV12-3 or TRBV12-4 to TRBJ2-3; 7 bases are shared with TRBD1. The CDR3 sequence is 15 residues long. J was trimmed by 3 bases and V by 3 bases; bases with no gene match: 6. CDR3 region: CASSFAGGRTDTQYF. CDR3 in DNA: TGTGCCAGCAGTTTTGCAGGGGGAAGAACAGATACGCAGTATTTT.

J is TRBJ1-5 and V is TRBV4-2, with TRBD1 identical over 7 bases. Trimming at V came to 4 bases and at J to 7 bases, leaving 10 bases not matched to a gene. CDR1 LGHNA and CDR2 YNFKEQ come from the germline V gene. The CDR3 spans 15 residues. Here the CDR3 DNA reads TGTGCCAGCAGCCCCAGACAGGGAATAGAGCAGCCCCAGCATTTT. Its translation: CASSPRQGIEQPQHF.

This chain uses TRBV7-9 with TRBJ2-1; 9 bases match TRBD2. V lost 5 bases and J lost 0; bases outside the gene matches: 5. Germline-derived CDR1 and CDR2 are SEHNR and FQNEAQ (reference sequence). The CDR3 is 16 amino acids. The CDR3 loop reads CASSPFSGGSYNEQFF. The CDR3 nucleotides are TGTGCCAGCAGCCCCTTTAGCGGGGGCTCCTACAATGAGCAGTTCTTC.

This clonotype has at least ten counts. The genes are TRBV4-2 and TRBJ2-1, with TRBD1 matching over 8 bases. Germline V lookup: CDR1 LGHNA, CDR2 YNFKEQ. V shed 0 bases and J 3 bases; nucleotides not matched to a gene: 4. The CDR3 contains 16 residues. The CDR3 region is CASSQDQDRDYNEQFF. The CDR3, as DNA: TGTGCCAGCAGCCAAGACCAGGACAGGGACTACAATGAGCAGTTCTTC.

This clonotype was detected a few times. The chain links TRBV15 to TRBJ2-1; maybe TRBD2 (6 bases). The CDR3 is 13 amino acids. Germline loops: CDR1 LNHNV, CDR2 YYDKDF (reference sequence). Trimming pared 4 bases from V and 3 bases from J, leaving 7 bases between. In DNA, the CDR3 is TGTGCCACCAGCAAGGACTACTACAATGAGCAGTTCTTC. It is translated as CATSKDYYNEQFF.

This clonotype has only a few counts. The CDR3, as DNA: TGTGCCAGCAGTTTCAAAAACCACAACGTCCTGACTTTC. This codes for CASSFKNHNVLTF. The genes are TRBV28 and TRBJ2-6; D gene uncertain. Trimming left V 3 bases short and J 9 bases short, with 9 bases between. CDR3 length: 13 amino acids. Germline V gene lookup returns CDR1 MDHEN and CDR2 SYDVKM. Full variable domain (outside the CDR3, taken from reference TRBV28 and TRBJ2-6): DVKVTQSSRYLVKRTGEKVFLECVQDMDHENMFWYRQDPGLGLRLIYFSYDVKMKEKGDIPEGYSVSREKKERFSLILESASTNQTSMYLCASSFKNHNVLTFGAGSRLTVL.

This clonotype was counted only a few times. V is TRBV25-1 and J is TRBJ1-2; D ambiguous. Germline CDR1 reads MGHDK; CDR2 reads SYGVNS. V lost 6 bases and J lost 8, with 10 bases in between. This CDR3 contains 11 residues. CDR3 loop: CASSLLGGYTF. The CDR3 DNA reads TGTGCCAGCAGCCTCCTGGGCGGCTACACCTTC.

V gene TRBV6-1 combines with J gene TRBJ2-1, with D possibly being TRBD1 (6 bases). Trimming cost V 6 bases and J 8 bases, with 17 bases left between them. The CDR3 totals 14 residues. CDR1 MNHNS and CDR2 SASEGT come from the germline V gene. In DNA form, the CDR3 reads TGTGCCAGCAGCCAAGGGACACCCAGGGATGAGCAGTTCTTC. This translates into CASSQGTPRDEQFF.

This clonotype occurred many times. The V call is TRBV12-3 or TRBV12-4, the J call TRBJ2-3; the match to TRBD2 covers 7 bases. The V gene end was trimmed by 2 bases and the J gene end by 3 bases; junction bases not matched to a gene: 5. This CDR3 has 15 amino acids. The CDR3 nucleotides are TGTGCCAGCAGTTTACGGCCAGCGGGGACAGATACGCAGTATTTT. Amino acids: CASSLRPAGTDTQYF.

This clonotype came up many times. Here the CDR3 DNA reads TGTGCCAGCAGTTACTCGGGAGTACCAGGGAACATTCAGTACTTC. Amino acids: CASSYSGVPGNIQYF. The chain employs TRBV6-5 and TRBJ2-4; the D gene could be TRBD1 or TRBD2 (5 bases each). This CDR3 comprises 15 residues. Germline values: CDR1 MNHEY, CDR2 SVGAGI. V lost 0 bases, J lost 7 bases, and 13 bases lay in between.

The CDR3 DNA is TGTGCCAGCAGTTACTCCCCGGGAGCGGGGTGGGAGACCCAGTACTTC. This gives the protein CASSYSPGAGWETQYF. This chain uses TRBV6-5 with TRBJ2-5; 7 bases align to TRBD2. The CDR3 runs to 16 residues. CDR1 is MNHEY and CDR2 is SVGAGI in the germline V gene. The V gene end was trimmed by 0 bases and the J gene end by 5 bases; junction bases not matched to a gene: 9.

This clonotype was found a few times. The rearrangement links TRBV7-9 to TRBJ2-1; 8 bases agree with TRBD2. Germline-derived CDR1 and CDR2 are SEHNR and FQNEAQ (reference sequence). J was trimmed by 4 bases and V by 1 base; bases with no gene match: 3. The CDR3 is made up of 15 amino acids. The DNA of the CDR3 is TGTGCCAGCAGCTTAGGCGGGGGGTATTACAATGAGCAGTTCTTC. Translation: CASSLGGGYYNEQFF.

This clonotype has only a few counts. This chain links TRBV6-2 or TRBV6-3 with TRBJ1-2; D is perhaps TRBD1 (5 bases). Germline loops: CDR1 MNHEY, CDR2 SVGEGT. The CDR3 extends over 18 amino acids. The germline V and J ends were trimmed by 2 bases and 5 bases, with 24 bases remaining between them. The DNA of the CDR3 is TGTGCCAGCAGTTACAGGGACCCAGGCGCCACCTATCCTTATGGCTACACCTTC. Its protein is CASSYRDPGATYPYGYTF.

V gene TRBV30 combines with J gene TRBJ1-3; a possible D gene is TRBD1 (5 bases). Germline V gene sequence: CDR1 GTSNPN, CDR2 SVGIG (reference sequence). V was trimmed by 5 bases and J by 2 bases, leaving 13 bases between them. The CDR3 totals 14 residues. The CDR3 bases are TGTGCCTGGGCCGGGGACTCACCTGGAAACACCATATATTTT. Translating it yields CAWAGDSPGNTIYF.

This clonotype was found many times. The rearrangement links TRBV5-1 to TRBJ1-3, with D perhaps matching TRBD1 (6 bases). This CDR3 comprises 15 residues. The V end lost 0 bases, the J end lost 2 bases, and 9 bases lay between the germline ends. Germline V gene data show CDR1 as SGHRS and CDR2 as YFSETQ. The CDR3 nucleotides are TGCGCCAGCAGCTTGGCCGACAGGACTGGAAACACCATATATTTT. This sequence encodes CASSLADRTGNTIYF.